The 30 T cell receptor beta chains presented below share a single source sample, sequenced in a study of T cell repertoires in cytomegalovirus infection. The antigens for these receptors are not known. TCRdb fed the reads into MiXCR, producing one record per CDR3 protein. The sample carries about 830,000 distinct CDR3 sequences, about 33% recorded once. The source material was cultured CD8+ T cells from PBMCs, sampled from culture after CMV antigen stimulation. The receptors come from a human donor in good health (CMV status not recorded). Some clones in this sample may be carry-over from other donors' samples.

With regard to this clonotype: A much larger clone differs from this one at a single base, so this may be a read error. V usage is TRBV12-3 or TRBV12-4 and J usage is TRBJ1-6; D remains ambiguous. This CDR3 is 19 amino acids long. CDR3 DNA sequence: TGTGCCAACAGTTTCCTTGTGGACGGCGCGAGCTCCTATAATTCACCCCTCCACTTT. Protein sequence: CANSFLVDGASSYNSPLHF.

This clonotype has ten or more counts. This chain uses TRBV7-8 with TRBJ2-1; no definite D call. Trimming stripped 5 bases from V and 0 bases from J, with 14 bases between. The germline V gene has CDR1 SGHVS and CDR2 FQNEAQ. CDR3 size: 16 residues. CDR3 in amino acids: CASSLLGSISYNEQFF. CDR3 nucleotide sequence: TGTGCCAGCAGCCTACTCGGCTCGATCTCCTACAATGAGCAGTTCTTC.

The chain couples TRBV7-2 to TRBJ2-3, with D perhaps matching TRBD1 (6 bases). From germline, CDR1 is SGHTA and CDR2 FQGNSA. CDR3 length equals 17 residues. V was shortened by 1 base and J by 6 bases, with 20 bases between the two germline ends. The CDR3 sequence: CASSLERDTTARDTQYF. Here the CDR3 DNA reads TGTGCCAGCAGCTTAGAGAGGGACACTACCGCACGGGATACGCAGTATTTT. Full variable domain (missing parts from reference TRBV7-2 and TRBJ2-3): GAGVSQSPSNKVTEKGKDVELRCDPISGHTALYWYRQSLGQGLEFLIYFQGNSAPDKSGLPSDRFSAERTGGSVSTLTIQRTQQEDSAVYLCASSLERDTTARDTQYFGPGTRLTVL.

V and J are TRBV15 and TRBJ2-2; tentative D call: TRBD1 (7 bases). This CDR3 spans 14 amino acids. Germline V gene data show CDR1 as LNHNV and CDR2 as YYDKDF (reference sequence). Trimming cost V 8 bases and J 6 bases, with 16 bases left between them. The CDR3 loop reads CATDREDHPGELFF. CDR3 in DNA: TGTGCCACCGACAGGGAGGATCATCCCGGGGAGCTGTTTTTT.

There are many counts of this clonotype. V and J are TRBV4-2 and TRBJ1-1; D uncertain. Germline V lookup: CDR1 LGHNA, CDR2 YNFKEQ. Trimming pared 2 bases from V and 1 base from J, leaving 17 bases between. This CDR3 region has 17 residues. The CDR3 loop is CASSQRAKGASNTEAFF. The CDR3 coding sequence is TGTGCCAGCAGCCAAAGGGCCAAAGGCGCCTCGAACACTGAAGCTTTCTTT.

This clonotype was detected ten times or more. The chain recombines TRBV27 with TRBJ2-1; 11 positions match TRBD2. Trimming at V came to 9 bases and at J to 5 bases, leaving 9 bases not matched to a gene. The CDR3 sequence is 15 residues long. Germline V CDR1 and CDR2: MNHEY, SMNVEV (reference sequence). In DNA, the CDR3 is TGTGCCAGTAGGATCGTAGCGGGGGGGAACAATGAGCAGTTCTTC. It codes for CASRIVAGGNNEQFF.

This clonotype has at least ten counts. This sequence joins TRBV7-2 and TRBJ1-1; D is unresolved. V was cut by 1 base and J by 3 bases, with 9 bases left in between. CDR3 size: 14 residues. Germline V gives CDR1 SGHTA, CDR2 FQGNSA. The CDR3: CASSLGVGYTEAFF. CDR3 DNA: TGTGCCAGCAGCTTAGGGGTCGGGTACACTGAAGCTTTCTTT.

This clonotype came up many times. The chain employs TRBV12-3 or TRBV12-4 and TRBJ2-2; perhaps TRBD1 as D (6 bases). V dropped 4 bases and J dropped 3 bases, with 9 bases sitting between them. This CDR3 is 14 amino acids long. CDR3 in amino acids: CASSSSGDTGELFF. The CDR3, as DNA: TGTGCCAGCAGTTCCTCAGGGGACACCGGGGAGCTGTTTTTT.

The V and J genes are TRBV6-1 and TRBJ2-1, with TRBD1 matching over 10 bases. The CDR3 length is 12 residues. Germline assignment: CDR1 MNHNS and CDR2 SASEGT. V dropped 11 bases and J dropped 9; count of bases not matched to a gene: 7. The CDR3 loop reads CAGGTGVGEQFF. DNA of the CDR3: TGTGCCGGCGGGACAGGGGTTGGTGAGCAGTTCTTC.

This chain joins TRBV6-5 and TRBJ1-5; a possible D gene is TRBD1 (6 bases). This CDR3 is built from 15 residues. V was pared by 0 bases and J by 7 bases, with 13 bases between. The germline CDR1 and CDR2 sequences are MNHEY and SVGAGI. The CDR3 here is CASSYSRRGHQPQHF. CDR3 nucleotides: TGTGCCAGCAGTTACTCGAGGAGGGGACACCAGCCCCAGCATTTT.

The CDR3, as DNA: TGTGCCAGCAGTTACTCGCCGGGAAGCAATCAGCCCCAGCATTTT. This sequence encodes CASSYSPGSNQPQHF. V usage is TRBV6-5 and J usage is TRBJ1-5; D not certain. The CDR3 length is 15 residues. V was pared by 0 bases and J by 1 base, with 7 bases between. Germline V gene data show CDR1 as MNHEY and CDR2 as SVGAGI.

The chain is built from TRBV7-9 and TRBJ2-7, with D possibly TRBD1 on 6 matching bases. CDR1 and CDR2 from the germline V gene are SEHNR and FQNEAQ (reference sequence). This CDR3 comprises 17 residues. Between the trimmed V and J ends, which lost 6 bases and 0 bases, there was a span of 21 bases. The CDR3 DNA reads as TGTGCCAGCAGTCTGCCAAAGGGGACATCCTACTCCTACGAGCAGTACTTC. Amino acids: CASSLPKGTSYSYEQYF.

The V and J genes are TRBV6-1 and TRBJ2-1, with D possibly called TRBD1 or TRBD2 (5 bases each). V lost 7 bases and J 6 bases, leaving 16 bases between the germline ends. The CDR3 has 14 residues. Germline V gene sequence: CDR1 MNHNS, CDR2 SASEGT. CDR3 residues: CASTTLGVFNEQFF. For the CDR3, the DNA is TGTGCCAGCACCACCTTGGGGGTATTCAATGAGCAGTTCTTC.

This clonotype was seen a few times. V usage is TRBV19 and J usage is TRBJ1-2; TRBD1 aligns across 9 bases. The CDR3 consists of 15 residues. The germline V gene encodes CDR1 LNHDA and CDR2 SQIVND (reference sequence). V was clipped by 7 bases and J by 5 bases; unmatched bases: 11. CDR3 coding DNA: TGTGCCAGTAAAGAAGGGACAGGGCTATATTATGGCTACACCTTC. This codes for CASKEGTGLYYGYTF.

A few counts support this clonotype. The chain is built from TRBV29-1 and TRBJ2-1; D gene uncertain. Germline loops: CDR1 SQVTM, CDR2 ANQGSEA. The CDR3 is 10 residues long. Trimming took off 3 bases at V and 10 bases at J, with 7 bases between the two ends. CDR3 sequence: CSVESVEQFF. CDR3 coding DNA: TGCAGCGTTGAGAGCGTAGAGCAGTTCTTC.

The rearrangement links TRBV27 to TRBJ2-1; D is perhaps TRBD2 (6 bases). This CDR3 has 16 residues. With 0 bases removed from V and 2 bases from J, the gap between germline ends came to 11 bases. The V gene's germline CDR1 is MNHEY and CDR2 SMNVEV (reference sequence). CDR3 nucleotide sequence: TGTGCCAGCAGTTTATCTACGGGGGTTCCCTACAATGAGCAGTTCTTC. Translated: CASSLSTGVPYNEQFF.

This rearrangement joins TRBV10-3 to TRBJ1-4; no firm D call. Germline V gene lookup returns CDR1 ENHRY and CDR2 SYGVKD. V was shortened by 0 bases and J by 5 bases, with 22 bases between the two germline ends. The CDR3 sequence is 19 residues long. CDR3 loop: CAISESKGPGPRVNEKLFF. DNA of the CDR3: TGTGCCATCAGTGAGTCGAAAGGTCCCGGACCCCGCGTCAATGAAAAACTGTTTTTT.

The V and J genes are TRBV4-3 and TRBJ1-4; unclear D gene. The V gene's germline CDR1 is LGHNA and CDR2 YSLEER. V lost 1 base, J lost 5 bases, and 23 bases lay in between. This CDR3 spans 19 amino acids. In DNA form, the CDR3 reads TGCGCCAGCAGCCAAGCCCCCACCTACTTCGGAGTGCTAAATGAAAAACTGTTTTTT. Protein product: CASSQAPTYFGVLNEKLFF.

The chain combines TRBV15 with TRBJ1-5; D is possibly TRBD1 (5 bases). This CDR3 contains 15 residues. Germline CDR1 is LNHNV and CDR2 is YYDKDF (reference sequence). Trimming left V 1 base short and J 3 bases short, with 10 bases between. The CDR3 protein is CATSRATGFNQPQHF. The CDR3 nucleotides are TGTGCCACCAGCAGAGCTACAGGCTTCAATCAGCCCCAGCATTTT.

The chain joins TRBV7-2 to TRBJ2-3; D could derive from TRBD1 or TRBD2 (5 bases each). V was pared by 7 bases and J by 4 bases, with 15 bases between. This CDR3 comprises 14 residues. From germline, CDR1 is SGHTA and CDR2 FQGNSA. The CDR3 loop is CASTGDPRPDTQYF. The DNA of the CDR3 is TGTGCCAGCACCGGGGACCCCAGGCCAGATACGCAGTATTTT.

This clonotype was seen a handful of times. The chain couples TRBV12-3 or TRBV12-4 to TRBJ2-2; D remains unclear. The ends were cut back, 7 bases at V and 7 bases at J, with 10 bases in the middle. This CDR3 is built from 12 residues. DNA for the CDR3: TGTGCCAGCAACTTACCGGGCGGGGAGCTGTTTTTT. Translation gives CASNLPGGELFF.

With regard to this clonotype: The junction differs from germline at one of its ends, possibly a read error. The chain uses TRBV5-1 and TRBJ2-7; 7 bases fit TRBD1. The CDR3 spans 14 residues. Germline CDR1 is SGHRS and CDR2 is YFSETQ. In DNA, the CDR3 is TGCGCCAGCAACTTGCGAGGGGGCTTCCACGAGCAGTACTTC. Amino acids: CASNLRGGFHEQYF.

This clonotype was detected only a few times. The rearrangement uses TRBV27 and TRBJ1-2; D is uncertain. Germline V gene data show CDR1 as MNHEY and CDR2 as SMNVEV (reference sequence). The CDR3 spans 14 residues. Trimming took 2 bases from V and 1 from J, leaving 8 bases between them. The CDR3 DNA reads TGTGCCAGCAGTTTAGTCGGGGATAACTATGGCTACACCTTC. Amino acid sequence: CASSLVGDNYGYTF.

CDR3 loop: CASSLWGFEQFF. The DNA of the CDR3 is TGTGCCAGCAGCTTGTGGGGGTTTGAGCAGTTCTTC. This chain joins TRBV5-5 and TRBJ2-1, with D perhaps assigned TRBD1 or TRBD2 (5 bases each). The CDR3 spans 12 residues. The germline V and J ends were trimmed by 1 base and 9 bases, with 8 bases remaining between them. Germline V lookup: CDR1 SGHKS, CDR2 YYEKEE (reference sequence).

This chain joins TRBV5-1 and TRBJ1-1; no firm D call. Germline CDR1 and CDR2: SGHRS and YFSETQ. V was trimmed by 4 bases and J by 2 bases, leaving 12 bases between them. The CDR3 totals 14 residues. CDR3 sequence: CASSRGRSNTEAFF. The CDR3 nucleotides are TGCGCCAGCAGCCGAGGTAGAAGTAACACTGAAGCTTTCTTT.

The CDR3 bases are TGCAGTGCTATTTCCCCGGACCTCAAAAACATTCAGTACTTC. Translation gives CSAISPDLKNIQYF. The V and J genes are TRBV20-1 and TRBJ2-4; D call uncertain. The V gene lost 4 bases and the J gene lost 3 bases, with 13 bases spanning the gap. This CDR3 region has 14 residues. The germline gives CDR1 DFQATT, CDR2 SNEGSKA (reference sequence).

This clonotype has more than one count but fewer than ten. The chain couples TRBV14 to TRBJ2-7; D may be TRBD2 (5 bases). The length of the CDR3 is 13 residues. Per the germline V gene, CDR1 is SGHDN and CDR2 is FVKESK. The ends were cut back, 0 bases at V and 5 bases at J, with 8 bases in the middle. CDR3 protein: CASSQERADEQYF. DNA of the CDR3: TGTGCCAGCAGCCAAGAAAGAGCGGACGAGCAGTACTTC.

DNA for the CDR3: TGTGCCAGCAGCCGGCTTTTAGGGGCGCACAATGAGCAGTTCTTC. Its protein product is CASSRLLGAHNEQFF. The chain joins TRBV14 to TRBJ2-1; D is perhaps TRBD1 (5 bases). Germline CDR1 is SGHDN and CDR2 is FVKESK. This CDR3 is 15 amino acids long. The germline V and J ends were trimmed by 4 bases and 5 bases, with 15 bases remaining between them.

This clonotype has ten or more counts. V usage is TRBV7-8 and J usage is TRBJ1-2, with D perhaps TRBD1 (5 bases). This CDR3 is 16 amino acids long. Looked up from germline, CDR1 is SGHVS and CDR2 is FQNEAQ. V was trimmed by 0 bases and J by 4 bases, leaving 15 bases between them. CDR3 sequence reads: CASSLAQGLWGYGYTF. CDR3 nucleotide sequence: TGTGCCAGCAGCTTAGCCCAGGGTCTATGGGGCTATGGCTACACCTTC.

Points on this clonotype: At one of its ends the junction is not consistent with the germline gene, which may arise from a read error. V is TRBV27 and J is TRBJ1-1; 8 nucleotides match TRBD1. Looked up from germline, CDR1 is MNHEY and CDR2 is SMNVEV (reference sequence). The CDR3 is 16 residues long. The CDR3 is CASSTWDRTLNTDAFF. CDR3 coding DNA: TGTGCCAGCAGTACCTGGGACAGGACCTTGAACACTGACGCTTTCTTT.